A selection of T cell receptor beta chains follows, all from one sample in a study of cytomegalovirus exposure and HLA in healthy donors. Repertoires were generated with immunoSEQ multiplex PCR, while TCRdb's copy carries only in-frame clones and drops some. The sample shows roughly 60,000 clones, around three quarters of them seen only once. The sample comprised PBMCs. Receptor source: an older woman in good health and CMV-seropositive. The CDR3 runs from the conserved cysteine through the conserved F or W. Each record gives: D gene, J gene, V gene, clone size, CDR3 DNA, CDR3 protein. D genes are given only for firm matches. Part of the rows lack a size; the others show once, few, many or a class for expanded clones.

d_call: TRBD1
j_call: TRBJ1-1
v_call: TRBV18
clone_size: -
cdr3_nt: TGTGCCAGCTCACCACAGGGGGCGATGGCTGAAGCTTTCTTT
cdr3_aa: CASSPQGAMAEAFF

d_call: -
j_call: TRBJ1-4
v_call: TRBV7-2
clone_size: -
cdr3_nt: TGTGCCAGCAGCTCCCCGGGTCCCACTAATGAAAAACTGTTTTTT
cdr3_aa: CASSSPGPTNEKLFF

d_call: TRBD1
j_call: TRBJ1-2
v_call: TRBV7-2
clone_size: few
cdr3_nt: TGTGCCAGCAGGGAAACAGGGGGCGCCTCGCGTGGCTACACCTTC
cdr3_aa: CASRETGGASRGYTF

d_call: -
j_call: TRBJ1-5
v_call: TRBV2
clone_size: -
cdr3_nt: TGTGCCAGCAGTGGAGCCTGGGACACCGAGACAGCCAATCAGCCCCAGCATTTT
cdr3_aa: CASSGAWDTETANQPQHF

d_call: TRBD1
j_call: TRBJ2-3
v_call: TRBV7-2
clone_size: few
cdr3_nt: TGTGCCAGCAGCTTACAGGGGGCAGATACGCAGTATTTT
cdr3_aa: CASSLQGADTQYF

d_call: -
j_call: TRBJ2-6
v_call: TRBV5-1
clone_size: -
cdr3_nt: TGCGCCAGCAGCTCTGAGCAGGGGTCTGGGGCCAACGTCCTGACTTTC
cdr3_aa: CASSSEQGSGANVLTF

d_call: -
j_call: TRBJ2-1
v_call: TRBV5-8
clone_size: -
cdr3_nt: TGTGCCAGCAGCTTGCTAGGGGGGGTATACAATGAGCAGTTCTTC
cdr3_aa: CASSLLGGVYNEQFF

d_call: -
j_call: TRBJ1-1
v_call: TRBV7-3
clone_size: -
cdr3_nt: TGTGCCAGCAGCTTGGGGGGGGGCTGGTACACTGAAGCTTTCTTT
cdr3_aa: CASSLGGGWYTEAFF

d_call: -
j_call: TRBJ1-1
v_call: TRBV6-1
clone_size: -
cdr3_nt: TGTGCCAGCGGGGACCCAGGGGTTAGGTTAGCTTTCTTT
cdr3_aa: CASGDPGVRLAFF

d_call: -
j_call: TRBJ1-5
v_call: TRBV7-2
clone_size: -
cdr3_nt: TGTGCCAGCAGCCCCGGGAGCAATCAGCCCCAGCATTTT
cdr3_aa: CASSPGSNQPQHF

d_call: -
j_call: TRBJ1-2
v_call: TRBV4-3
clone_size: -
cdr3_nt: TGCGCCAGCAGCCAAGATCGCCACAGGGACGATGGCTACACCTTC
cdr3_aa: CASSQDRHRDDGYTF

d_call: -
j_call: TRBJ1-2
v_call: TRBV28
clone_size: few
cdr3_nt: TGTGCCAGCAGTTTATTCAACGGGGGGGACTATGGCTACACCTTC
cdr3_aa: CASSLFNGGDYGYTF

d_call: -
j_call: TRBJ1-5
v_call: TRBV7-2
clone_size: -
cdr3_nt: TGTGCCAGCAGCTTAGTTGGGGGGGATCAGCCCCAGCATTTT
cdr3_aa: CASSLVGGDQPQHF

d_call: -
j_call: TRBJ2-7
v_call: TRBV7-6
clone_size: -
cdr3_nt: TGTGCCAGCAGCCCTGGGGGGGCAGGGAGCTCCTACGAGCAGTACTTC
cdr3_aa: CASSPGGAGSSYEQYF

d_call: -
j_call: TRBJ1-1
v_call: TRBV19
clone_size: few
cdr3_nt: TGTGCCAGTAGTATGAGAGAAGAGAACACTGAAGCTTTCTTT
cdr3_aa: CASSMREENTEAFF

d_call: -
j_call: TRBJ2-7
v_call: TRBV7-9
clone_size: few
cdr3_nt: TGTTCCAGCAGCGCCGACACGGGGGAGCAGTACTTC
cdr3_aa: CSSSADTGEQYF

d_call: -
j_call: TRBJ2-1
v_call: TRBV6-5
clone_size: -
cdr3_nt: TGTGCCAGCAGTTACGGGAGACAGGCTTACAATGAGCAGTTCTTC
cdr3_aa: CASSYGRQAYNEQFF

d_call: -
j_call: TRBJ1-5
v_call: TRBV29-1
clone_size: -
cdr3_nt: TGCAGCGTTCGGGAATACAGCAATCAGCCCCAGCATTTT
cdr3_aa: CSVREYSNQPQHF

d_call: -
j_call: TRBJ1-2
v_call: TRBV7-2
clone_size: few
cdr3_nt: TGTGCCAGCAGCTTAGATTACTGGGGAGGTTCGTACTATGGCTACACCTTC
cdr3_aa: CASSLDYWGGSYYGYTF

d_call: -
j_call: TRBJ1-2
v_call: TRBV6-1
clone_size: -
cdr3_nt: TGTGCCAGCAGTGAAGCAGCGGGAGACTATGGCTACACCTTC
cdr3_aa: CASSEAAGDYGYTF

d_call: -
j_call: TRBJ2-2
v_call: TRBV2
clone_size: -
cdr3_nt: TGTGCCAGCAGTGGCGACCGCGGAAAAATAGCCGGGGAGCTGTTTTTT
cdr3_aa: CASSGDRGKIAGELFF

d_call: TRBD1
j_call: TRBJ2-7
v_call: TRBV7-9
clone_size: -
cdr3_nt: TGTGCCAGCAGCTCCCACCGGGACAGGGTTTACGAGCAGTACTTC
cdr3_aa: CASSSHRDRVYEQYF

d_call: TRBD1
j_call: TRBJ1-1
v_call: TRBV2
clone_size: -
cdr3_nt: TGTGCCAGCACTGGACAGGGGGCAGCTGAAGCTTTCTTT
cdr3_aa: CASTGQGAAEAFF

d_call: -
j_call: TRBJ2-1
v_call: TRBV5-6
clone_size: few
cdr3_nt: TGTGCCAGCAGCTTGCGGGCAGTTGGAGGTGAGCAGTTCTTC
cdr3_aa: CASSLRAVGGEQFF

d_call: -
j_call: TRBJ2-7
v_call: TRBV7-9
clone_size: few
cdr3_nt: TGTGCCAGCACCTCAACAGGGATCACCTACGAGCAGTACTTC
cdr3_aa: CASTSTGITYEQYF

d_call: TRBD1
j_call: TRBJ2-1
v_call: TRBV14
clone_size: -
cdr3_nt: TGTGCCAGCAGCCAAGGGGTCCGGGACAGGGGGCATTCTGGCTACAATGAGCAGTTCTTC
cdr3_aa: CASSQGVRDRGHSGYNEQFF

d_call: -
j_call: TRBJ2-3
v_call: TRBV10-2
clone_size: -
cdr3_nt: TGCGCCAGCAGTGAGGGTAGCCCAGATACGCAGTATTTT
cdr3_aa: CASSEGSPDTQYF

d_call: -
j_call: TRBJ1-4
v_call: TRBV5-5
clone_size: -
cdr3_nt: TGTGCCAGCAGCTTGACAGCTAATGAAAAACTGTTTTTT
cdr3_aa: CASSLTANEKLFF

d_call: TRBD1
j_call: TRBJ1-5
v_call: TRBV7-2
clone_size: -
cdr3_nt: TGTGCCAGCAGCCTAGTTACAGGGGACCCCAATCAGCCCCAGCATTTT
cdr3_aa: CASSLVTGDPNQPQHF

d_call: -
j_call: TRBJ1-2
v_call: TRBV7-9
clone_size: few
cdr3_nt: TGTGCCAGCAGCGAAAACAGGGTTGGCTACACCTTC
cdr3_aa: CASSENRVGYTF

d_call: -
j_call: TRBJ1-4
v_call: TRBV19
clone_size: -
cdr3_nt: TGTGCCAGTAGTCCAGGACTGCGAGCAACTAATGAAAAACTGTTTTTT
cdr3_aa: CASSPGLRATNEKLFF

d_call: TRBD1
j_call: TRBJ2-5
v_call: TRBV7-6
clone_size: -
cdr3_nt: TGTGCCAGCAGCCCTGGACAGGGGGCCGGAGAGACCCAGTACTTC
cdr3_aa: CASSPGQGAGETQYF

d_call: -
j_call: TRBJ2-7
v_call: TRBV2
clone_size: -
cdr3_nt: TGTGCCAGCAGTGAAGCGGGGGGATCTAAAGAGCAGTACTTC
cdr3_aa: CASSEAGGSKEQYF

d_call: TRBD1
j_call: TRBJ1-5
v_call: TRBV29-1
clone_size: -
cdr3_nt: TGCAGCGTTGAAGCGACAGGGTCCAATCAGCCCCAGCATTTT
cdr3_aa: CSVEATGSNQPQHF

d_call: TRBD2
j_call: TRBJ2-5
v_call: TRBV2
clone_size: -
cdr3_nt: TGTGCCAGCAGTCCCAGACTAGCGGGGGCCCAGTACTTC
cdr3_aa: CASSPRLAGAQYF

d_call: TRBD1
j_call: TRBJ2-1
v_call: TRBV27
clone_size: -
cdr3_nt: TGTGCCAGCAGTTTACGTCCCCCGCAGGGGGATAATGAGCAGTTCTTC
cdr3_aa: CASSLRPPQGDNEQFF

d_call: -
j_call: TRBJ1-2
v_call: TRBV6-5
clone_size: once
cdr3_nt: TGTGCCAGCAGTCGGTGGGGAGAAGGCTACACCTTC
cdr3_aa: CASSRWGEGYTF

d_call: -
j_call: TRBJ2-7
v_call: TRBV28
clone_size: -
cdr3_nt: TGTGCCAGCAGCCCCGTGAGAGAGGGATCCTACGAGCAGTACTTC
cdr3_aa: CASSPVREGSYEQYF

d_call: TRBD1
j_call: TRBJ1-1
v_call: TRBV7-9
clone_size: -
cdr3_nt: TGTGCCAGCAGCCGGTACCGGGACAGGCTGAACACTGAAGCTTTCTTT
cdr3_aa: CASSRYRDRLNTEAFF

d_call: TRBD1
j_call: TRBJ1-1
v_call: TRBV5-1
clone_size: -
cdr3_nt: TGCGCCAGCAGCCTGGTGGGACAGCTGGATGAAGCTTTCTTT
cdr3_aa: CASSLVGQLDEAFF